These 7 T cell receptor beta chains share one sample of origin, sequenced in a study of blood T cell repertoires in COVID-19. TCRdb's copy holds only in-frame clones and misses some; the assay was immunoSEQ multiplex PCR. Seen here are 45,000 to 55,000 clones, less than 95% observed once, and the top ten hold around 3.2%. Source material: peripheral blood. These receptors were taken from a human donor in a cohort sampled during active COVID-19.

CDR3 region: CASSQDLDRAIPEAFF. DNA for the CDR3: TGCGCCAGCAGCCAAGATCTCGACAGGGCTATCCCTGAAGCTTTCTTT. This chain links TRBV4-1 with TRBJ1-1; 7 bases map to TRBD1. From germline, CDR1 is MGHRA and CDR2 YSYEKL. The CDR3 spans 16 residues. With V trimmed by 0 bases and J by 6 bases, 10 bases remained unmatched.

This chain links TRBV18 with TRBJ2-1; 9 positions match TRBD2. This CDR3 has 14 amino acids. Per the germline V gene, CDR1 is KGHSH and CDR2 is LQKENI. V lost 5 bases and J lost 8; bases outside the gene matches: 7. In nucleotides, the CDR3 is TGTGCCAGCTCAGAGTTAGCGGGAGTGTATGAGCAGTTCTTC. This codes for CASSELAGVYEQFF.

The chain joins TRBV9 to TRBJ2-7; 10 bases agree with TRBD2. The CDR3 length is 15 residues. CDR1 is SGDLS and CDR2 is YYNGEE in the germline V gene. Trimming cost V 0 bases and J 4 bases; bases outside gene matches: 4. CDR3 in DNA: TGTGCCAGCAGCGTAGCGCCAGCGGGAGGGTACGAGCAGTACTTC. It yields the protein CASSVAPAGGYEQYF.

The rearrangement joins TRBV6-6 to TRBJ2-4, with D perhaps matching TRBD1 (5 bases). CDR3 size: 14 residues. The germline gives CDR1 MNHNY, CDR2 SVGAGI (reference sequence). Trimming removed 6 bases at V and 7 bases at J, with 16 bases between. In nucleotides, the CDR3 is TGTGCCAGCAGGATCGACAGCCTCAGGAACATTCAGTACTTC. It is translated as CASRIDSLRNIQYF.

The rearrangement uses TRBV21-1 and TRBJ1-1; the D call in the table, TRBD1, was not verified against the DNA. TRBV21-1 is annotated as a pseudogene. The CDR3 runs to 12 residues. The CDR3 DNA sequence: TGTGCCAGTATACAGGGAAACACTGAAGCTTTCTTT. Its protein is CASIQGNTEAFF.

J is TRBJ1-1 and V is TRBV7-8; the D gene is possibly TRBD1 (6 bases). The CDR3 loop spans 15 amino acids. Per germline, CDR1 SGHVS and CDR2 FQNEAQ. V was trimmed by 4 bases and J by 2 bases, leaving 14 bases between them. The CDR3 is CASSSIGQRNTEAFF. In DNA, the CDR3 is TGTGCCAGCAGCTCAATTGGACAGAGAAACACTGAAGCTTTCTTT.

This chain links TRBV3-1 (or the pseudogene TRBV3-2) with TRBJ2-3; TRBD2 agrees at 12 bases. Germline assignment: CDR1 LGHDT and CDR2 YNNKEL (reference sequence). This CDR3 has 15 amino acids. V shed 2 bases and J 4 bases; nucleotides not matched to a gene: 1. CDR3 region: CASSQRLAGADTQYF. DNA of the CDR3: TGTGCCAGCAGCCAAAGACTAGCGGGAGCAGATACGCAGTATTTT.